This entry lists 30 T cell receptor beta chains sequenced from one sample in a study. TCRdb passed the RT-PCR reads through MiXCR, listing each CDR3 protein once. The profile shows about 700,000 distinct CDR3 sequences, about 14% of them singletons. Sequencing input: memory CD4+ T cells from blood. The source of these receptors is a female donor in good health, serving as a healthy control.

The sample holds a few counts of this clonotype. The chain links TRBV12-3 or TRBV12-4 to TRBJ1-2; 8 nucleotides match TRBD1. CDR3 size: 15 residues. V dropped 7 bases and J dropped 6; count of bases not matched to a gene: 13. CDR3 region: CASKSTGEGFNGYTF. For the CDR3, the DNA is TGTGCCAGCAAGTCGACAGGGGAAGGTTTCAATGGCTACACCTTC.

This clonotype was seen repeatedly, ten times or more. V is TRBV12-3 or TRBV12-4 and J is TRBJ2-3; D remains unclear. V lost 4 bases and J lost 0, with 14 bases in between. The CDR3 runs 16 residues. The CDR3 DNA sequence: TGTGCCAGCAGTTCCCGCGGTCAGGCTAGCACAGATACGCAGTATTTT. It is translated as CASSSRGQASTDTQYF.

This clonotype was detected only a few times. J is TRBJ1-1 and V is TRBV6-1; a weak D match, TRBD1 (5 bases). Germline V CDR1 and CDR2: MNHNS, SASEGT. Trimming removed 6 bases at V and 6 bases at J, with 23 bases between. The CDR3 contains 16 residues. In DNA form, the CDR3 reads TGTGCCAGCAGATTACCGGGACCTCAAAGGGATTCTGAAGCTTTCTTT. Translated: CASRLPGPQRDSEAFF.

This clonotype was seen repeatedly, ten times or more. This rearrangement joins TRBV7-3 to TRBJ1-2; the D gene is possibly TRBD1 (6 bases). Per germline, CDR1 SGHTA and CDR2 FQGTGA. V lost 5 bases and J 5 bases, leaving 15 bases between the germline ends. This CDR3 has 14 amino acids. In DNA form, the CDR3 reads TGTGCCAGCAGCCTTGGGGGCGGCCAGTATGGCTACACCTTC. Residues: CASSLGGGQYGYTF.

V and J are TRBV27 and TRBJ2-1; maybe TRBD2 (6 bases). The V end lost 7 bases, the J end lost 10 bases, and 14 bases lay between the germline ends. Looked up from germline, CDR1 is MNHEY and CDR2 is SMNVEV (reference sequence). The CDR3 covers 12 residues. For the CDR3, the DNA is TGTGCCAGCACCGGGTGGAGGGACGAGCAGTTCTTC. Translation: CASTGWRDEQFF.

This clonotype has a count of ten or more. This chain uses TRBV11-2 with TRBJ2-1, with TRBD2 as a possible D gene (6 bases). Germline CDR1 is SGHAT and CDR2 is FQNNGV. The CDR3 length is 16 residues. With 8 bases removed from V and 3 bases from J, the gap between germline ends came to 20 bases. The CDR3 DNA is TGTGCCAGCGGAATTCGAAGCGGGTCTTACTACAATGAGCAGTTCTTC. Its protein product is CASGIRSGSYYNEQFF.

This clonotype was detected ten times or more. The rearrangement joins TRBV7-3 to TRBJ2-3, with no clear D. The length of the CDR3 is 13 residues. Germline V gene data show CDR1 as SGHTA and CDR2 as FQGTGA. Trimming took off 4 bases at V and 2 bases at J, with 7 bases between the two ends. The CDR3 nucleotides read TGTGCCAGCAGCTCCACATACACAGATACGCAGTATTTT. It translates to CASSSTYTDTQYF. Full variable domain (rest looked up from reference TRBV7-3 and TRBJ2-3): GAGVSQTPSNKVTEKGKYVELRCDPISGHTALYWYRQSLGQGPEFLIYFQGTGAADDSGLPNDRFFAVRPEGSVSTLKIQRTERGDSAVYLCASSSTYTDTQYFGPGTRLTVL.

This clonotype was seen a handful of times. The V and J genes are TRBV28 and TRBJ1-6, with D hard to call. V lost 8 bases and J 10 bases, leaving 12 bases between the germline ends. The CDR3 totals 12 residues. From germline, CDR1 is MDHEN and CDR2 SYDVKM. The DNA of the CDR3 is TGTGCCAGCGACGAGTTTCAGTCACCCCTCCACTTT. Protein product: CASDEFQSPLHF.

This clonotype occurred a few times. The gene calls are TRBV5-1 and TRBJ1-1, with 7 bases aligning to TRBD1. Germline V CDR1 and CDR2: SGHRS, YFSETQ. Germline trimming cut 1 base from V and 6 bases from J; bases unmatched to any gene: 6. There are 14 residues in the CDR3. The CDR3 sequence is CASSLQGQSPEAFF. The CDR3 coding sequence is TGCGCCAGCAGCTTGCAGGGACAGTCGCCTGAAGCTTTCTTT.

This clonotype was detected only a few times. The rearrangement links TRBV20-1 to TRBJ1-2; 8 nucleotides match TRBD1. CDR1 is DFQATT and CDR2 is SNEGSKA in the germline V gene (reference sequence). CDR3 length: 16 amino acids. The V and J ends lost 5 bases and 8 bases, in that order; junction bases with no gene match: 19. In DNA, the CDR3 is TGCAGTGCTTCTCCGGGACAGGCGGCTGGAGGAGGCGGCTACACCTTC. Residues: CSASPGQAAGGGGYTF.

This clonotype appeared a few times. This chain links TRBV29-1 with TRBJ2-5; 8 bases match TRBD1. This CDR3 contains 13 residues. Trimming cost V 6 bases and J 5 bases; bases outside gene matches: 8. From germline, CDR1 is SQVTM and CDR2 ANQGSEA. CDR3 in amino acids: CSVCRGQGETQYF. CDR3 in DNA: TGCAGCGTGTGCAGGGGGCAGGGGGAGACCCAGTACTTC.

The rearrangement links TRBV28 to TRBJ1-5; D not certain. The V and J ends lost 2 bases and 1 base respectively, with 6 bases between them. Per germline, CDR1 MDHEN and CDR2 SYDVKM. This CDR3 contains 14 residues. The CDR3 is CASSLVMSNQPQHF. The CDR3 nucleotides read TGTGCCAGCAGTTTAGTAATGAGCAATCAGCCCCAGCATTTT.

In its sample, this clonotype was seen many times. V gene TRBV6-5 combines with J gene TRBJ2-1; D possibly corresponds to TRBD1 (6 bases). Looked up from germline, CDR1 is MNHEY and CDR2 is SVGAGI. The CDR3 length is 14 residues. V lost 6 bases, J lost 5 bases, and 14 bases lay in between. The CDR3: CASSLRGVHNEQFF. CDR3 nucleotides: TGTGCCAGCAGCCTCAGGGGAGTCCACAATGAGCAGTTCTTC.

This rearrangement joins TRBV24-1 to TRBJ1-2; TRBD1 agrees at 10 bases. The CDR3 spans 14 residues. Trimming cost V 2 bases and J 8 bases; bases outside gene matches: 4. Germline V lookup: CDR1 KGHDR, CDR2 SFDVKD. CDR3 sequence reads: CATSDWGTGEGYTF. The CDR3, as DNA: TGTGCCACCAGTGATTGGGGGACAGGGGAAGGCTACACCTTC.

This clonotype has at least ten counts. The V call is TRBV20-1, the J call TRBJ2-1; D is ambiguous. CDR3 length: 15 residues. V lost 4 bases to trimming and J lost 4 bases, with 17 bases between them. Germline V CDR1 and CDR2: DFQATT, SNEGSKA (reference sequence). The CDR3, as DNA: TGCAGTGCTACCAACCTCGAGCGATCATACAATGAGCAGTTCTTC. Its translation: CSATNLERSYNEQFF.

This clonotype was seen at least ten times. The chain recombines TRBV7-6 with TRBJ1-6; 10 nucleotides agree with TRBD1. The V gene end was trimmed by 8 bases and the J gene end by 9 bases; junction bases not matched to a gene: 4. The CDR3 extends over 13 amino acids. Germline V gene data show CDR1 as SGHVS and CDR2 as FNYEAQ. CDR3 nucleotide sequence: TGTGCCAGCGGGACAGGGGATAGTTCACCCCTCCACTTT. It yields the protein CASGTGDSSPLHF.

The sample holds a few counts of this clonotype. This rearrangement joins TRBV20-1 to TRBJ2-7, with TRBD2 matching 9 bases. The V gene end was trimmed by 1 base and the J gene end by 3 bases; junction bases not matched to a gene: 4. The germline V gene encodes CDR1 DFQATT and CDR2 SNEGSKA (reference sequence). This CDR3 comprises 14 residues. CDR3 in DNA: TGCAGTGCTAGAGCTGCGGGAGGGTTCTACGAGCAGTACTTC. Translation: CSARAAGGFYEQYF.

The chain has TRBV3-1 and TRBJ1-4; D is uncertain. This CDR3 region has 19 residues. The ends were cut back, 0 bases at V and 1 base at J, with 18 bases in the middle. The germline gives CDR1 LGHDT, CDR2 YNNKEL (reference sequence). The CDR3 is CASSQDRRRYKETNEKLFF. CDR3 bases: TGTGCCAGCAGCCAAGATAGGAGACGGTATAAAGAAACTAATGAAAAACTGTTTTTT.

The chain is built from TRBV7-9 and TRBJ2-3, with no clear D. The CDR3 loop spans 17 amino acids. V dropped 1 base and J dropped 0 bases, with 14 bases sitting between them. The germline CDR1 and CDR2 sequences are SEHNR and FQNEAQ (reference sequence). The CDR3 is CASSLGYGAESTDTQYF. CDR3 coding DNA: TGTGCCAGCAGCTTAGGTTACGGAGCTGAAAGCACAGATACGCAGTATTTT.

There are many counts of this clonotype. V and J are TRBV5-6 and TRBJ2-1; 11 nucleotides agree with TRBD2. There are 15 residues in the CDR3. The germline gives CDR1 SGHDT, CDR2 YYEEEE. With 3 bases clipped from V and 4 bases from J, the junction kept 3 bases outside the gene matches. The CDR3 spells CASSWGLADYNEQFF. In DNA, the CDR3 is TGTGCCAGCAGCTGGGGACTAGCGGATTACAATGAGCAGTTCTTC.

The chain joins TRBV7-2 to TRBJ2-7; no reliable D call. CDR3 length: 13 amino acids. Trimming left V 4 bases short and J 6 bases short, with 13 bases between. CDR1 and CDR2 (germline): SGHTA, FQGNSA. The CDR3 DNA reads as TGTGCCAGCAGCTCCATGCAAAGAGGCGAGCAGTACTTC. This gives the protein CASSSMQRGEQYF.

The chain joins TRBV10-2 to TRBJ1-4; 8 bases align to TRBD1. The length of the CDR3 is 13 residues. The J segment lost 8 bases and the V segment lost 8 bases, leaving 7 bases of the junction unmatched. Germline V gene lookup returns CDR1 WSHSY and CDR2 SAAADI. The chain's CDR3 is CASRQGYGEKLFF. The CDR3 nucleotides read TGCGCCAGCCGACAGGGGTACGGCGAAAAACTGTTTTTT.

This clonotype has at least ten counts. The chain employs TRBV6-5 and TRBJ1-2; 8 nucleotides match TRBD1. With V trimmed by 4 bases and J by 2 bases, 6 bases remained unmatched. The germline V gene encodes CDR1 MNHEY and CDR2 SVGAGI. This CDR3 has 15 amino acids. CDR3 nucleotide sequence: TGTGCCAGCAGTTGGGCAGGGGGCGCGAACTATGGCTACACCTTC. The encoded protein is CASSWAGGANYGYTF.

The V call is TRBV24-1, the J call TRBJ2-2, with 8 bases aligning to TRBD2. There are 16 residues in the CDR3. Germline V CDR1 and CDR2: KGHDR, SFDVKD. V gave up 3 bases and J gave up 4 bases; unmatched junction bases: 6. DNA of the CDR3: TGTGCCACCAGTGATCACCAGGCGGGGGGCACCGGGGAGCTGTTTTTT. Protein sequence: CATSDHQAGGTGELFF.

This clonotype was observed many times. The chain couples TRBV29-1 to TRBJ2-7; D call uncertain. The CDR3 length is 12 residues. CDR1 and CDR2 (germline): SQVTM, ANQGSEA. The V and J ends lost 4 bases and 1 base respectively, with 8 bases between them. CDR3 nucleotide sequence: TGCAGCGTTGTGGTCGGGTCCTACGAGCAGTACTTC. Its protein product is CSVVVGSYEQYF.

V and J are TRBV7-2 and TRBJ1-5; no firm D call. CDR1 and CDR2 from the germline V gene are SGHTA and FQGNSA. This CDR3 contains 11 residues. In DNA form, the CDR3 reads TGTGCTAGTCGTAGCAATCAGCCCCAGCATTTT. It translates to CASRSNQPQHF.

This clonotype came up many times. The chain has TRBV6-6 and TRBJ2-5; a weak D match, TRBD1 (6 bases). The CDR3 runs 14 residues. Germline-derived CDR1 and CDR2 are MNHNY and SVGAGI (reference sequence). The V and J ends lost 6 bases and 7 bases respectively, with 18 bases between them. CDR3 protein: CASSPGTRGGTQYF. The CDR3 bases are TGTGCCAGCAGCCCCGGGACAAGAGGGGGGACCCAGTACTTC.

The chain is built from TRBV6-6 and TRBJ1-4, with D maybe TRBD1 (5 bases). The CDR3 totals 14 residues. V was shortened by 5 bases and J by 8 bases, with 15 bases between the two germline ends. Germline V gene sequence: CDR1 MNHNY, CDR2 SVGAGI (reference sequence). The CDR3 DNA sequence: TGTGCCAGCAGTACCCAGGGAGAAGGAGAAAAACTGTTTTTT. Protein sequence: CASSTQGEGEKLFF.

V is TRBV28 and J is TRBJ2-7; D is perhaps TRBD1 (6 bases). V was cut by 3 bases and J by 4 bases, with 13 bases left in between. The CDR3 totals 14 residues. Germline V lookup: CDR1 MDHEN, CDR2 SYDVKM. The CDR3 nucleotides are TGTGCCAGCAGTTTCCCGGGACAAGGTTACGAGCAGTACTTC. It specifies CASSFPGQGYEQYF.

J is TRBJ2-7 and V is TRBV28, with 10 bases lining up with TRBD1. Looked up from germline, CDR1 is MDHEN and CDR2 is SYDVKM. CDR3 length equals 14 residues. The junction had 5 bases not matched to a gene; V was cut back by 7 bases and J by 2 bases. The CDR3 here is CASTSGTGAYEQYF. In nucleotides, the CDR3 is TGTGCCAGCACCTCAGGGACAGGGGCCTACGAGCAGTACTTC.